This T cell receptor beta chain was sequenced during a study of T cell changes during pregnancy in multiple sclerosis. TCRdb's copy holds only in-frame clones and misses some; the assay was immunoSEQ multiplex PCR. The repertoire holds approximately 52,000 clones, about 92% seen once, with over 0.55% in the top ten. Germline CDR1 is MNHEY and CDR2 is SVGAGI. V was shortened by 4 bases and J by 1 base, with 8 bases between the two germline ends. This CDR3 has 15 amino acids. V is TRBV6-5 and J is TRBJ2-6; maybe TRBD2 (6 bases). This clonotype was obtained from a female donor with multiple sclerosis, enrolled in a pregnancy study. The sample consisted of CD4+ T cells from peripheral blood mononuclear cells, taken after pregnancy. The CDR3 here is CASSSGGSGANVLTF. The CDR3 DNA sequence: TGTGCCAGCAGTTCCGGGGGATCTGGGGCCAACGTCCTGACTTTC.